These 14 T cell receptor beta chains share one sample of origin, sequenced in a study of siplizumab effects on memory and regulatory T cells. The data were produced by immunoSEQ multiplex PCR, yet TCRdb's version contains in-frame clones alone and is incomplete. The sample holds under 100,000 clones, 87% seen once. The source material was Tregs sorted from blood. Receptors were obtained from a human donor in good health.

The chain links TRBV5-4 to TRBJ1-2; 9 bases are a match to TRBD1. Looked up from germline, CDR1 is SGHNT and CDR2 is YYREEE (reference sequence). Trimming took 4 bases from V and 5 from J; bases not matched to a gene: 6. The length of the CDR3 is 14 residues. In DNA form, the CDR3 reads TGTGCCAGCAGCCCAGAGGACAGGGGTTATGGCTACACCTTC. Amino acid sequence: CASSPEDRGYGYTF.

This sequence joins TRBV10-3 and TRBJ1-2; D gene ambiguous. The ends were cut back, 4 bases at V and 0 bases at J, with 6 bases in the middle. The CDR3 contains 13 residues. In germline, CDR1 is ENHRY, CDR2 SYGVKD. CDR3 in amino acids: CAISGQSNYGYTF. In DNA form, the CDR3 reads TGTGCCATCAGTGGTCAATCTAACTATGGCTACACCTTC.

The V and J genes are TRBV27 and TRBJ2-5; 9 positions match TRBD2. CDR3 length: 14 residues. The germline V gene encodes CDR1 MNHEY and CDR2 SMNVEV (reference sequence). With 4 bases clipped from V and 5 bases from J, the junction kept 5 bases outside the gene matches. CDR3 in amino acids: CASSYSGGPETQYF. The CDR3 coding sequence is TGTGCCAGCAGTTATAGCGGGGGCCCGGAGACCCAGTACTTC.

The chain has TRBV9 and TRBJ2-1, with D hard to call. The CDR3 sequence is 16 residues long. V gave up 0 bases and J gave up 1 base, with 11 bases separating them. Germline CDR1 is SGDLS and CDR2 is YYNGEE. In nucleotides, the CDR3 is TGTGCCAGCAGCGTAGGTTTGCCCCCGTCCTACAATGAGCAGTTCTTC. Its protein product is CASSVGLPPSYNEQFF.

The chain employs TRBV7-3 and TRBJ1-1, with D maybe TRBD1 (5 bases). The V and J ends lost 2 bases and 5 bases respectively, with 18 bases between them. Germline V lookup: CDR1 SGHTA, CDR2 FQGTGA. The CDR3 has 16 amino acids. The CDR3 DNA sequence: TGTGCCAGCAGCTTAGGGGTCGGGGGTTTGGGGACTGAAGCTTTCTTT. Translation gives CASSLGVGGLGTEAFF. The full variable domain, in which reference TRBV7-3 and TRBJ1-1 provide the parts outside the CDR3, is GAGVSQTPSNKVTEKGKYVELRCDPISGHTALYWYRQSLGQGPEFLIYFQGTGAADDSGLPNDRFFAVRPEGSVSTLKIQRTERGDSAVYLCASSLGVGGLGTEAFFGQGTRLTVV.

This chain connects TRBV19 to TRBJ2-5; a weak D match, TRBD1 (6 bases). Germline lookup yields CDR1 LNHDA and CDR2 SQIVND (reference sequence). V was shortened by 5 bases and J by 3 bases, with 10 bases between the two germline ends. The CDR3 is made up of 13 amino acids. The CDR3 spells CASSWGHKETQYF. CDR3 bases: TGTGCCAGTAGTTGGGGACACAAAGAGACCCAGTACTTC. Full variable domain (missing parts from reference TRBV19 and TRBJ2-5): DGGITQSPKYLFRKEGQNVTLSCEQNLNHDAMYWYRQDPGQGLRLIYYSQIVNDFQKGDIAEGYSVSREKKESFPLTVTSAQKNPTAFYLCASSWGHKETQYFGPGTRLLVL.

CDR3 in amino acids: CASSFPTAGETQYF. In nucleotides, the CDR3 is TGTGCCAGCAGCTTCCCGACGGCGGGGGAGACCCAGTACTTC. This chain connects TRBV5-6 to TRBJ2-5; TRBD2 might be the D (6 bases). Germline CDR1 SGHDT, CDR2 YYEEEE. The V end lost 2 bases, the J end lost 5 bases, and 13 bases lay between the germline ends. CDR3 length: 14 residues.

Only a few counts were recorded for this clone. The V gene is TRBV6-1, the J gene TRBJ1-2; 9 bases are shared with TRBD1. CDR1 and CDR2 (germline): MNHNS, SASEGT. CDR3 length: 16 amino acids. With V trimmed by 2 bases and J by 3 bases, 7 bases remained unmatched. CDR3 sequence: CASSEYGTGNYYGYTF. The CDR3 DNA reads TGTGCCAGCAGTGAATATGGGACAGGGAACTACTATGGCTACACCTTC.

This clone was seen just once. This chain joins TRBV7-2 and TRBJ2-7, with D possibly TRBD2 on 6 matching bases. The germline V gene encodes CDR1 SGHTA and CDR2 FQGNSA. V was pared by 1 base and J by 6 bases, with 13 bases between. This CDR3 region has 14 residues. The CDR3 nucleotides are TGTGCCAGCAGCTTAGTACCGGGGGTGGGCGAGCAGTACTTC. Translation: CASSLVPGVGEQYF.

V gene TRBV19 combines with J gene TRBJ1-2; no clear D gene. V was cut by 8 bases and J by 7 bases, with 11 bases left in between. CDR3 length: 11 amino acids. Germline loops: CDR1 LNHDA, CDR2 SQIVND (reference sequence). The chain's CDR3 is CASSRLGGYTF. The CDR3, as DNA: TGTGCCAGTTCGAGGTTAGGTGGCTACACCTTC.

The rearrangement joins TRBV11-2 to TRBJ2-3; 8 bases map to TRBD2. The J segment lost 2 bases and the V segment lost 6 bases, leaving 13 bases of the junction unmatched. Germline lookup yields CDR1 SGHAT and CDR2 FQNNGV. The CDR3 sequence is 17 residues long. The CDR3 coding sequence is TGTGCCAGCAGTCGCCCGGCTAGCGGGCCCCTCACAGATACGCAGTATTTT. It specifies CASSRPASGPLTDTQYF.

This clone was observed a few times. This rearrangement joins TRBV2 to TRBJ1-1; the D gene is possibly TRBD1 (5 bases). Germline CDR1 SNHLY, CDR2 FYNNEI. This CDR3 spans 15 amino acids. Trimming shortened V by 6 bases and J by 0 bases, and 14 bases separated the two germline ends. CDR3 amino acids: CASRGGSILNTEAFF. CDR3 in DNA: TGTGCCAGCAGGGGGGGGAGTATTCTGAACACTGAAGCTTTCTTT.

The rearrangement uses TRBV5-5 and TRBJ2-3; the match to TRBD2 covers 7 bases. Germline CDR1 and CDR2: SGHKS and YYEKEE (reference sequence). The CDR3 extends over 15 amino acids. Unmatched junction bases numbered 6, after V lost 3 bases and J lost 2 bases. CDR3 sequence (DNA): TGTGCCAGCAGCTCCCCCACTAGCGCCACAGATACGCAGTATTTT. This sequence encodes CASSSPTSATDTQYF.

This clone was picked up many times. The chain joins TRBV5-1 to TRBJ1-3; D might be TRBD1 (5 bases). Trimming stripped 4 bases from V and 2 bases from J, with 16 bases between. The CDR3 sequence is 16 residues long. CDR1 SGHRS and CDR2 YFSETQ come from the germline V gene. The CDR3 coding sequence is TGCGCCAGCAGCCTGGCCGGGGGTAGAACTGGAAACACCATATATTTT. This encodes CASSLAGGRTGNTIYF.